The clone carrying this TCR beta chain was observed once. Its antigen is not identified. Together with a sample-barcoded 5' primer, a J-beta primer mix was included in a second PCR lasting roughly 7 to 11 cycles. In TCRdb, the 5' RACE reads were re-called with MiXCR into one record per CDR3 protein. This table holds hundreds of thousands of distinct CDR3 sequences, approximately 39% found once. The record originates from a study of blood T cells in healthy people across ages. Each individual donor underwent a draw of 8.5 to 10 milliliters of peripheral blood. Study observations and caveats: In older individuals, TCR beta diversity per million T cells was lower, falling roughly linearly with age.

This sequence originates from a woman aged 60 to 75 in good health. What was sequenced was blood.

The CDR3 spells CASSPAHQRGETQYF. CDR3 bases: TGTGCCAGCAGCCCGGCCCATCAAAGGGGAGAGACGCAGTATTTT. This sequence joins TRBV7-2 and TRBJ2-3; D may be TRBD1 or TRBD2 (5 bases each). Germline CDR1 SGHTA, CDR2 FQGNSA. V dropped 5 bases and J dropped 9 bases, with 21 bases sitting between them. The CDR3 contains 15 residues.